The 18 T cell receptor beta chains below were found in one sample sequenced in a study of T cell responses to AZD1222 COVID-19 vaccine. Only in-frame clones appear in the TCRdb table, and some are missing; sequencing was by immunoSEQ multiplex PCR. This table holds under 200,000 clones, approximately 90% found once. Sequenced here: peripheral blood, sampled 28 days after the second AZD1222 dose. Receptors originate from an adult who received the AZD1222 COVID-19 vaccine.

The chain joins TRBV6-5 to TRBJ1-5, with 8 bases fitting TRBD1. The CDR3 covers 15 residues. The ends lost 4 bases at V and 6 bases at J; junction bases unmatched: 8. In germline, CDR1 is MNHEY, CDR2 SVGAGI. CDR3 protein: CASSSSGGAGQPQHF. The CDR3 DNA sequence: TGTGCCAGCAGTTCCTCAGGGGGCGCAGGTCAGCCCCAGCATTTT.

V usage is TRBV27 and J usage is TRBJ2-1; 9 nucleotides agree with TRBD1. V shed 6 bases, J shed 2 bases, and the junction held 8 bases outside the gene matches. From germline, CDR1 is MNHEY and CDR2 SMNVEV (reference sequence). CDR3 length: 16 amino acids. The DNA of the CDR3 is TGTGCCAGCAGATGGCTGGGACAGGGCCCCTACAATGAGCAGTTCTTC. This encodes CASRWLGQGPYNEQFF.

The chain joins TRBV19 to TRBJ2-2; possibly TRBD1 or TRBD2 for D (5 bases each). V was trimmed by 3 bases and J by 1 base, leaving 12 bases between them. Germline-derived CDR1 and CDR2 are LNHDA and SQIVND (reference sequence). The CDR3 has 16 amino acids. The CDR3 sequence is CASSMGVFLNTGELFF. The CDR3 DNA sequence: TGTGCCAGTAGTATGGGGGTATTCCTGAACACCGGGGAGCTGTTTTTT.

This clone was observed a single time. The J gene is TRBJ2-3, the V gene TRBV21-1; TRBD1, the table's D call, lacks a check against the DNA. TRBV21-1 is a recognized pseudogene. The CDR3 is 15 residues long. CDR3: CASSKNRDRPGTQYF. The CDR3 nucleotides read TGTGCCAGCAGCAAGAACCGGGACAGGCCCGGTACGCAGTATTTT.

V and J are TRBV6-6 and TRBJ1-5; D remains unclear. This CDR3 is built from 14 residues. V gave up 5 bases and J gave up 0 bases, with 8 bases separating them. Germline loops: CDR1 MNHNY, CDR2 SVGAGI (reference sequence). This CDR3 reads CASSRQDSNQPQHF. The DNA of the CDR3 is TGTGCCAGCAGTCGCCAAGATAGCAATCAGCCCCAGCATTTT.

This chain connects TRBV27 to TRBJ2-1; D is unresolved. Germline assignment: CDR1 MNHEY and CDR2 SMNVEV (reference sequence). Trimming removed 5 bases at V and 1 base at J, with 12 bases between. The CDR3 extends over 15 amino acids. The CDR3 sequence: CASSESTLSYNEQFF. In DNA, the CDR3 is TGTGCCAGCAGTGAATCGACTCTGTCCTACAATGAGCAGTTCTTC.

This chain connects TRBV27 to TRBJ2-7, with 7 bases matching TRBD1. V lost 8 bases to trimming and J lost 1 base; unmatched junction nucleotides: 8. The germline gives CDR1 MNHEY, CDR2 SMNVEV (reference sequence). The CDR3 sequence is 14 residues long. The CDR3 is CASVQQGKSYEQYF. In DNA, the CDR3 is TGTGCCAGCGTCCAACAGGGGAAATCCTACGAGCAGTACTTC.

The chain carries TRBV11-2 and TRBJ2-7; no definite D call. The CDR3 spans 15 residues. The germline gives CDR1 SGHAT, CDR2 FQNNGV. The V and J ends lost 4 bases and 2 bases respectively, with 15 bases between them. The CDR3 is CASSWALMGTYEQYF. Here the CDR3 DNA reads TGTGCCAGCAGCTGGGCCTTGATGGGAACCTACGAGCAGTACTTC. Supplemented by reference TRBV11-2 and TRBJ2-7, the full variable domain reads EAGVAQSPRYKIIEKRQSVAFWCNPISGHATLYWYQQILGQGPKLLIQFQNNGVVDDSQLPKDRFSAERLKGVDSTLKIQPAKLEDSAVYLCASSWALMGTYEQYFGPGTRLTVT.

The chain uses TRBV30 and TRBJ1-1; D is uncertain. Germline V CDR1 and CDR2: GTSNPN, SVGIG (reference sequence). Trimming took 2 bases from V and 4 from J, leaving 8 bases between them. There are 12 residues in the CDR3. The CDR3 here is CAWSFGSTEAFF. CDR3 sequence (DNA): TGTGCCTGGAGTTTTGGGAGCACTGAAGCTTTCTTT.

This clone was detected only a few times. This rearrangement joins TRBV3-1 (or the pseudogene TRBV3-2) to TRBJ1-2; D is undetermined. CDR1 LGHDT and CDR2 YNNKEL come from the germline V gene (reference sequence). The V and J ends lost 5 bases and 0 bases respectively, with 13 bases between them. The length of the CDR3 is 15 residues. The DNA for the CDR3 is TGTGCCAGCAGCGCAACACAGAGAGCTAACTATGGCTACACCTTC. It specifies CASSATQRANYGYTF.

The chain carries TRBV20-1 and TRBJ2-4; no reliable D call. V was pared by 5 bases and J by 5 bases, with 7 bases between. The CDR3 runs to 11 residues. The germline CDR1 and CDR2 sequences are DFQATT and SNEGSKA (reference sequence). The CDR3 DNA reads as TGCAGTGCTCCTGCCGAAAACATTCAGTACTTC. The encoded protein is CSAPAENIQYF.

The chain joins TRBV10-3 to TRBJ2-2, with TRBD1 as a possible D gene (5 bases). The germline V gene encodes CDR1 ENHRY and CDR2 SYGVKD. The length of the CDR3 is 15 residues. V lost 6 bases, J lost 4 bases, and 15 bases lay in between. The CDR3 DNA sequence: TGTGCCATCAGGCCCGCCCAGGGTGGCACCGGGGAGCTGTTTTTT. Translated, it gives CAIRPAQGGTGELFF.

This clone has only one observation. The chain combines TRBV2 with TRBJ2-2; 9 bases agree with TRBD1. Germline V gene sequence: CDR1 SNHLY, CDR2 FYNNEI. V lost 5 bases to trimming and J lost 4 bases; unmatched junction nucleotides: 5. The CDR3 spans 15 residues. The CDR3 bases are TGTGCCAGCAGTACAGGGGGCGGTAGCACCGGGGAGCTGTTTTTT. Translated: CASSTGGGSTGELFF.

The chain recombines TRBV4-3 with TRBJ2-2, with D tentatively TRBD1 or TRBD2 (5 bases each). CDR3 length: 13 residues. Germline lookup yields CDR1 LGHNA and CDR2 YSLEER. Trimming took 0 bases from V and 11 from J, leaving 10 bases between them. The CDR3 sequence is CASSQEGPRELFF. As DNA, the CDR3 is TGCGCCAGCAGCCAAGAGGGACCCAGAGAGCTGTTTTTT.

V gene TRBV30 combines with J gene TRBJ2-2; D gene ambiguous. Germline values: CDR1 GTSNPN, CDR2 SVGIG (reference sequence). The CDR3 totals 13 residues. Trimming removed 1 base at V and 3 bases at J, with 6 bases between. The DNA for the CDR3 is TGTGCCTGGAGTGACGGATACACCGGGGAGCTGTTTTTT. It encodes CAWSDGYTGELFF.

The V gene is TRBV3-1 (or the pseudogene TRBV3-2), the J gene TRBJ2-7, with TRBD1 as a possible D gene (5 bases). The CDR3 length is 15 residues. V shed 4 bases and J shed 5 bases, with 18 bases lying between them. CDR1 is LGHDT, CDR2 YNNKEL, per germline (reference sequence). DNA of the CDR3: TGTGCCAGCAGCCGCGGTCCGACAGTGGTCCACGAGCAGTACTTC. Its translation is CASSRGPTVVHEQYF.

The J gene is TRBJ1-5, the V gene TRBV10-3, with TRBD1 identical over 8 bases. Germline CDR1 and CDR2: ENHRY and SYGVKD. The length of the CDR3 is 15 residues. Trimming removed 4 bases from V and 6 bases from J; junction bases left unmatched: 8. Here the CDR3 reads CAISASQTGVQPQHF. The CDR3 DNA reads TGTGCCATCAGTGCATCACAGACAGGGGTTCAGCCCCAGCATTTT.

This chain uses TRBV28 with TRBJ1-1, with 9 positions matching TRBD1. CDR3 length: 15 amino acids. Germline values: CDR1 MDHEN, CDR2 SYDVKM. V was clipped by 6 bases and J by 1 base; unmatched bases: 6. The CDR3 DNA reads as TGTGCCAGCAGGGACTCACAGGGGGCGAACACTGAAGCTTTCTTT. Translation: CASRDSQGANTEAFF. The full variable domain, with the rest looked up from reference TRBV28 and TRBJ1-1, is DVKVTQSSRYLVKRTGEKVFLECVQDMDHENMFWYRQDPGLGLRLIYFSYDVKMKEKGDIPEGYSVSREKKERFSLILESASTNQTSMYLCASRDSQGANTEAFFGQGTRLTVV.